A single sample is the source of the 20 T cell receptor beta chains below, sequenced in a study of CD8+ T cells in alopecia areata (dated by TCRdb to 2016 to 2019). Libraries were built with the immunoSEQ multiplex PCR assay. For TCR sequencing, RNA was extracted from every sample and reverse transcribed into cDNA to serve as template. TCRdb took this table from immuneACCESS and kept in-frame rearrangements with V and J called. Such tables lack part of the clones; where checked against another copy, unresolved V genes explain under half of the gap, and the rest is unexplained. This sample holds tens of thousands of clones; under 70% were observed only once. Roughly 20% of the sample rests with the top ten. Explained via the paper, the time point label denotes: about 4 weeks on oral tofacitinib. What this sample's treatment or condition label stands for: oral pan-JAK inhibitor, 5-10 mg twice daily.

Sequences were derived from CD8+ T cells sorted from blood, sampled at week 4, from a patient treated with tofacitinib. The source of these receptors is a human donor with alopecia areata.

This clone is categorized as medium-sized. The chain is built from TRBV27 and TRBJ1-1; 7 bases are a match to TRBD1. V lost 5 bases and J lost 4; bases outside the gene matches: 4. This CDR3 has 13 residues. Germline V gene data show CDR1 as MNHEY and CDR2 as SMNVEV (reference sequence). The DNA of the CDR3 is TGTGCCAGCAGTGAGAGGGGGCCCACTGAAGCTTTCTTT. This translates into CASSERGPTEAFF.

The V gene is TRBV30, the J gene TRBJ2-3, with TRBD1 matching 7 bases. The CDR3 loop spans 16 amino acids. Germline V gives CDR1 GTSNPN, CDR2 SVGIG (reference sequence). V was clipped by 0 bases and J by 6 bases; unmatched bases: 12. CDR3 in DNA: TGTGCCTGGAGTGTACTGCCCAGGGGGAGTTCGGATACGCAGTATTTT. It encodes CAWSVLPRGSSDTQYF.

This rearrangement joins TRBV5-6 to TRBJ2-1; the match to TRBD2 covers 10 bases. Germline values: CDR1 SGHDT, CDR2 YYEEEE. V lost 0 bases and J lost 10; bases outside the gene matches: 10. The CDR3 totals 16 residues. In DNA form, the CDR3 reads TGTGCCAGCAGCTTGGGATCCATAGCGGGGGGACGGGAGCAGTTCTTC. It codes for CASSLGSIAGGREQFF.

This sequence joins TRBV5-6 and TRBJ2-7; the D is unclear. V was shortened by 4 bases and J by 5 bases, with 10 bases between the two germline ends. This CDR3 has 12 amino acids. Germline V gene lookup returns CDR1 SGHDT and CDR2 YYEEEE. The CDR3 nucleotides read TGTGCCAGCAGCCAAGGCGGCCACGAGCAGTACTTC. Amino acid sequence: CASSQGGHEQYF.

With regard to this clone: This specimen includes other DNA sequences encoding the same CDR3. The V and J genes are TRBV29-1 and TRBJ2-7; tentative D call: TRBD1 (6 bases). The CDR3 runs to 13 residues. V dropped 6 bases and J dropped 0 bases, with 12 bases sitting between them. Looked up from germline, CDR1 is SQVTM and CDR2 is ANQGSEA. CDR3 loop: CSVLTGDSYEQYF. CDR3 sequence (DNA): TGCAGCGTACTGACAGGAGACTCCTACGAGCAGTACTTC.

The genes are TRBV6-5 and TRBJ2-7; D is ambiguous. CDR3 size: 13 residues. V was cut by 0 bases and J by 2 bases, with 5 bases left in between. Germline-derived CDR1 and CDR2 are MNHEY and SVGAGI. CDR3 bases: TGTGCCAGCAGTTACTCCCTGACCTACGAGCAGTACTTC. Translated: CASSYSLTYEQYF.

This clone occurred a few times. This chain connects TRBV16 to TRBJ1-6; no clear D gene. CDR3 length equals 11 residues. The germline V gene encodes CDR1 KGHSY and CDR2 FQNENV. V gave up 4 bases and J gave up 6 bases, with 1 base separating them. CDR3 DNA: TGTGCCAGCAGCCTTAATTCACCCCTCCACTTT. Translated, it gives CASSLNSPLHF.

The CDR3 here is CASSQPRLGAGSETQYF. The CDR3 DNA reads TGCGCCAGCAGCCAACCCCGTTTAGGAGCGGGGTCCGAGACCCAGTACTTC. The genes are TRBV4-3 and TRBJ2-5, with 7 bases fitting TRBD2. The V segment lost 2 bases and the J segment 5 bases; nucleotides outside the gene matches: 14. The germline CDR1 and CDR2 sequences are LGHNA and YSLEER. The CDR3 runs to 17 residues.

This chain uses TRBV11-2 with TRBJ1-6; D is possibly TRBD1 (6 bases). The germline gives CDR1 SGHAT, CDR2 FQNNGV. V was clipped by 6 bases and J by 15 bases, with 18 bases between them. This CDR3 has 13 residues. CDR3 in amino acids: CASRTGTRGILHF. The CDR3 DNA reads as TGTGCCAGCAGAACCGGGACAAGGGGAATCCTCCACTTT.

This clone was recorded at least ten times. CDR3 protein: CATSPTGVDNEKLFF. As DNA, the CDR3 is TGTGCCACCAGCCCTACAGGGGTTGATAATGAAAAACTGTTTTTT. This chain joins TRBV15 and TRBJ1-4; 7 bases are shared with TRBD1. Germline CDR1 is LNHNV and CDR2 is YYDKDF (reference sequence). CDR3 length: 15 residues. Losses at the gene ends were 5 bases for V and 4 bases for J; bases not matched to a gene: 7.

V gene TRBV29-1 combines with J gene TRBJ1-2; D uncertain. CDR3 size: 11 residues. The germline V gene has CDR1 SQVTM and CDR2 ANQGSEA. V lost 0 bases and J lost 8, with 7 bases in between. This chain's CDR3 is CSVEEGSGYTF. CDR3 nucleotides: TGCAGCGTTGAAGAGGGATCCGGCTACACCTTC.

The chain uses TRBV30 and TRBJ1-1; D gene unclear. Per the germline V gene, CDR1 is GTSNPN and CDR2 is SVGIG (reference sequence). V was clipped by 1 base and J by 6 bases, with 9 bases between them. There are 12 residues in the CDR3. The CDR3 region has the DNA TGTGCCTGGAGTGGAGGGTCGGCTGAAGCTTTCTTT. The encoded protein is CAWSGGSAEAFF.

V usage is TRBV27 and J usage is TRBJ1-1; the match to TRBD1 covers 7 bases. The germline V gene encodes CDR1 MNHEY and CDR2 SMNVEV (reference sequence). This CDR3 contains 13 residues. J lost 8 bases, V lost 6 bases, and 9 bases had no gene match. The CDR3 protein is CASSHPGQIEAFF. In DNA, the CDR3 is TGTGCCAGCAGCCATCCGGGACAGATAGAAGCTTTCTTT.

The gene calls are TRBV30 and TRBJ1-6; weak D call: TRBD1 (5 bases). This CDR3 contains 13 residues. Germline lookup yields CDR1 GTSNPN and CDR2 SVGIG (reference sequence). Trimming pared 3 bases from V and 8 bases from J, leaving 11 bases between. CDR3 bases: TGTGCCTGGAGCAGGGCAGAACATTCACCCCTCCACTTT. Its translation: CAWSRAEHSPLHF.

This sequence joins TRBV25-1 and TRBJ1-6; a possible D gene is TRBD1 (6 bases). Between the trimmed V and J ends, which lost 9 bases and 7 bases, there was a span of 13 bases. The CDR3 is made up of 13 amino acids. Germline CDR1 reads MGHDK; CDR2 reads SYGVNS. CDR3 sequence: CASRTDSNSPLHF. CDR3 nucleotides: TGTGCCAGTAGGACAGATTCAAATTCACCCCTCCACTTT. The whole variable domain, filled in from reference TRBV25-1 and TRBJ1-6, reads EADIYQTPRYLVIGTGKKITLECSQTMGHDKMYWYQQDPGMELHLIHYSYGVNSTEKGDLSSESTVSRIRTEHFPLTLESARPSHTSQYLCASRTDSNSPLHFGNGTRLTVT.

Comment on this clone: Other DNA variants within this sample encode the same CDR3. The rearrangement joins TRBV4-3 to TRBJ2-5; possible D gene TRBD2, 6 bases. The V end was cut by 0 bases, the J end by 5 bases, with 10 bases between. The CDR3 spans 14 residues. Germline V CDR1 and CDR2: LGHNA, YSLEER. The CDR3 DNA reads as TGCGCCAGCAGCCAAGATCGTGGGGGGGAGACCCAGTACTTC. It yields the protein CASSQDRGGETQYF.

As DNA, the CDR3 is TGTGCCATCAGTGAGTCTGGACTCGAGACTGAAGCTTTCTTT. Protein sequence: CAISESGLETEAFF. The chain joins TRBV10-3 to TRBJ1-1, with D unclear. V was shortened by 0 bases and J by 5 bases, with 10 bases between the two germline ends. Germline V CDR1 and CDR2: ENHRY, SYGVKD. The CDR3 is 14 amino acids.

The chain links TRBV10-2 to TRBJ1-4; the D is unclear. V was pared by 6 bases and J by 0 bases, with 8 bases between. The germline CDR1 and CDR2 sequences are WSHSY and SAAADI. This CDR3 has 14 amino acids. CDR3 nucleotide sequence: TGCGCCAGCAGCCCAGTTACAACTAATGAAAAACTGTTTTTT. This translates into CASSPVTTNEKLFF.

V usage is TRBV29-1 and J usage is TRBJ1-2, with TRBD1 identical over 12 bases. V trimming: 8 bases; J trimming: 6 bases; junction bases outside the gene matches: 10. This CDR3 spans 14 amino acids. From germline, CDR1 is SQVTM and CDR2 ANQGSEA. In DNA form, the CDR3 reads TGCAGCTCGAGACCGGGACAGGGGGCGGATGGCTACACCTTC. This sequence encodes CSSRPGQGADGYTF. Combining the CDR3 with reference TRBV29-1 and TRBJ1-2 gives the whole variable domain SAVISQKPSRDICQRGTSLTIQCQVDSQVTMMFWYRQQPGQSLTLIATANQGSEATYESGFVIDKFPISRPNLTFSTLTVSNMSPEDSSIYLCSSRPGQGADGYTFGSGTRLTVV.

The rearrangement joins TRBV4-3 to TRBJ2-3; 7 positions match TRBD2. V gave up 0 bases and J gave up 1 base; unmatched junction bases: 4. CDR1 and CDR2 from the germline V gene are LGHNA and YSLEER. The CDR3 has 16 residues. CDR3: CASSQEGAGGTDTQYF. CDR3 DNA sequence: TGCGCCAGCAGCCAAGAGGGTGCGGGGGGCACAGATACGCAGTATTTT.